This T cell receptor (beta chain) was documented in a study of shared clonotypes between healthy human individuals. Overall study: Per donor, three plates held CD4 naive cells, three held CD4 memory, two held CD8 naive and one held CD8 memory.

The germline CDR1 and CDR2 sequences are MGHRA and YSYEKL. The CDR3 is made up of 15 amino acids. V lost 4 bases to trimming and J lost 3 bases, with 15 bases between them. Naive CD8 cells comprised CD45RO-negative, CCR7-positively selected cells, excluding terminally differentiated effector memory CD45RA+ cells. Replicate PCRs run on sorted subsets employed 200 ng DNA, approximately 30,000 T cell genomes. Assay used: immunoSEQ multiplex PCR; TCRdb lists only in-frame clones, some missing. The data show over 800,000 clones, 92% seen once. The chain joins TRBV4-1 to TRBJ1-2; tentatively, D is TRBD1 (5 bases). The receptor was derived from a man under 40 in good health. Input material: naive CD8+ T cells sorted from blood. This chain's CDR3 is CASSPLGGSYYGYTF. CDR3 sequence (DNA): TGCGCCAGCAGCCCCCTGGGGGGGAGCTACTATGGCTACACCTTC.